The 20 T cell receptor beta chains listed next were all sequenced from one sample in a study of cytomegalovirus exposure and HLA in healthy donors. Using immunoSEQ multiplex PCR, the repertoire was profiled, and TCRdb retains in-frame clones only, with some absent. The sample shows over 90,000 clones, over 85% of them seen only once. Source material: PBMCs. The receptors shown here come from a woman under 30 in good health and CMV-seronegative.

This chain links TRBV9 with TRBJ2-3, with TRBD2 matching 10 bases. After removal of 0 bases from V and 4 bases from J, the junction contained 2 bases not matched to a gene. CDR3 length: 15 amino acids. The germline V gene encodes CDR1 SGDLS and CDR2 YYNGEE. CDR3 DNA: TGTGCCAGCAGCGTAGAAGCGGGAGGGGCAGATACGCAGTATTTT. This gives the protein CASSVEAGGADTQYF.

This rearrangement joins TRBV10-3 to TRBJ2-5; 9 nucleotides agree with TRBD2. Germline V gene data show CDR1 as ENHRY and CDR2 as SYGVKD. This CDR3 region has 16 residues. The J segment lost 2 bases and the V segment lost 6 bases, leaving 10 bases of the junction unmatched. DNA of the CDR3: TGTGCCATCAGCGACGGGGTAGCGGGGGCGCAAGAGACCCAGTACTTC. Its protein is CAISDGVAGAQETQYF.

This chain uses TRBV5-6 with TRBJ2-7, with 8 positions matching TRBD1. From germline, CDR1 is SGHDT and CDR2 YYEEEE. V was clipped by 1 base and J by 0 bases; unmatched bases: 6. The CDR3 runs 16 residues. CDR3: CASSLPGQAFSYEQYF. Written as DNA, the CDR3 is TGTGCCAGCAGCTTGCCGGGACAGGCCTTCTCCTACGAGCAGTACTTC.

This chain uses TRBV9 with TRBJ2-1, with 8 positions matching TRBD1. This CDR3 contains 19 residues. CDR1 is SGDLS, CDR2 YYNGEE, per germline. The V and J ends lost 3 bases and 2 bases, in that order; junction bases with no gene match: 16. The CDR3 bases are TGTGCCAGCAGCGCCCTCGGACAGGGATGGAGGTACACCTACAATGAGCAGTTCTTC. This gives the protein CASSALGQGWRYTYNEQFF. The full variable domain, in which reference TRBV9 and TRBJ2-1 provide the parts outside the CDR3, is DSGVTQTPKHLITATGQRVTLRCSPRSGDLSVYWYQQSLDQGLQFLIQYYNGEERAKGNILERFSAQQFPDLHSELNLSSLELGDSALYFCASSALGQGWRYTYNEQFFGPGTRLTVL.

The chain uses TRBV28 and TRBJ2-7, with a weak D call TRBD2 (6 bases). The length of the CDR3 is 13 residues. The germline V gene encodes CDR1 MDHEN and CDR2 SYDVKM. The V end lost 6 bases, the J end lost 6 bases, and 15 bases lay between the germline ends. The CDR3 DNA reads as TGTGCCAGCAGCTTGGGGGGACCGGGCGAGCAGTACTTC. Amino acid sequence: CASSLGGPGEQYF.

The rearrangement joins TRBV6-1 to TRBJ2-2; 15 bases are shared with TRBD2. The J segment lost 7 bases and the V segment lost 4 bases, leaving 7 bases of the junction unmatched. The CDR3 is 17 residues long. The V gene's germline CDR1 is MNHNS and CDR2 SASEGT. The CDR3 bases are TGTGCCAGCAGTGTAGGACTAGCGGGAGGGTTTAGCGGGGAGCTGTTTTTT. It codes for CASSVGLAGGFSGELFF.

The count of this clone is one. The chain joins TRBV9 to TRBJ2-5; D is perhaps TRBD2 (6 bases). The CDR3 consists of 15 residues. CDR1 and CDR2 (germline): SGDLS, YYNGEE. The V gene lost 2 bases and the J gene lost 1 base, with 12 bases spanning the gap. The CDR3 is CASSVGGSGQETQYF. The CDR3, as DNA: TGTGCCAGCAGCGTTGGGGGTAGCGGCCAAGAGACCCAGTACTTC.

This chain links TRBV29-1 with TRBJ1-2, with a possible D match to TRBD1 (6 bases). Germline CDR1 and CDR2: SQVTM and ANQGSEA. The CDR3 spans 15 residues. The V end lost 4 bases, the J end lost 2 bases, and 17 bases lay between the germline ends. CDR3 region: CSVVGGESLNYGYTF. As DNA, the CDR3 is TGCAGCGTTGTTGGGGGCGAAAGCCTAAACTATGGCTACACCTTC. Based on the CDR3 plus reference TRBV29-1 and TRBJ1-2, the full variable domain is SAVISQKPSRDICQRGTSLTIQCQVDSQVTMMFWYRQQPGQSLTLIATANQGSEATYESGFVIDKFPISRPNLTFSTLTVSNMSPEDSSIYLCSVVGGESLNYGYTFGSGTRLTVV.

The chain is built from TRBV5-1 and TRBJ2-7; the D gene is possibly TRBD1 (6 bases). V was trimmed by 5 bases and J by 3 bases, leaving 15 bases between them. This CDR3 spans 14 amino acids. Germline CDR1 reads SGHRS; CDR2 reads YFSETQ. The CDR3 coding sequence is TGCGCCAGCAGTCGTTCGGACAGTGTCTACGAGCAGTACTTC. As protein: CASSRSDSVYEQYF.

The gene calls are TRBV5-1 and TRBJ1-4, with 9 bases lining up with TRBD1. The germline gives CDR1 SGHRS, CDR2 YFSETQ. Trimming cost V 0 bases and J 8 bases; bases outside gene matches: 2. The CDR3 runs to 14 residues. CDR3 protein: CASSLAGQGEKLFF. In DNA form, the CDR3 reads TGCGCCAGCAGCTTGGCGGGACAGGGAGAAAAACTGTTTTTT.

The gene calls are TRBV18 and TRBJ1-3; D uncertain. Germline V gives CDR1 KGHSH, CDR2 LQKENI. V lost 5 bases, J lost 0 bases, and 14 bases lay in between. The CDR3 runs to 16 residues. In nucleotides, the CDR3 is TGTGCCAGCTCAGCTAATCCACAGACCTCTGGAAACACCATATATTTT. This translates into CASSANPQTSGNTIYF.

The genes are TRBV2 and TRBJ1-6, with 8 bases aligning to TRBD1. The junction had 8 bases not matched to a gene; V was cut back by 4 bases and J by 9 bases. Germline CDR1 reads SNHLY; CDR2 reads FYNNEI. The CDR3 covers 15 residues. The CDR3 spells CASSVGQGRGSPLHF. CDR3 nucleotide sequence: TGTGCCAGCAGTGTCGGACAGGGAAGAGGTTCACCCCTCCACTTT.

The J gene is TRBJ1-1, the V gene TRBV6-5; TRBD1 matches at 7 bases. The CDR3 is 15 amino acids. After removal of 0 bases from V and 8 bases from J, the junction contained 9 bases not matched to a gene. The germline gives CDR1 MNHEY, CDR2 SVGAGI. CDR3 sequence: CASSYSPGGLFEAFF. The CDR3 bases are TGTGCCAGCAGTTACTCTCCAGGGGGGCTGTTCGAAGCTTTCTTT.

The chain employs TRBV18 and TRBJ2-2; possibly TRBD1 for D (6 bases). CDR1 is KGHSH, CDR2 LQKENI, per germline. Trimming removed 2 bases from V and 0 bases from J, with 7 bases in between. This CDR3 has 15 residues. The CDR3 bases are TGTGCCAGCTCACCAGGACAGACGAACACCGGGGAGCTGTTTTTT. The encoded protein is CASSPGQTNTGELFF.

The chain links TRBV14 to TRBJ2-5, with 10 nucleotides matching TRBD1. Germline lookup yields CDR1 SGHDN and CDR2 FVKESK. CDR3 length: 15 amino acids. Unmatched junction bases numbered 3, after V lost 4 bases and J lost 1 base. The CDR3, as DNA: TGTGCCAGCAGCCGGAGGGACAGGGGCCAAGAGACCCAGTACTTC. It codes for CASSRRDRGQETQYF.

Turning to this clone: Compared with germline, one end of the junction differs, possibly owing to a read error. The chain uses TRBV11-2 and TRBJ2-1, with D tentatively TRBD2 (5 bases). Germline V gene lookup returns CDR1 SGHAT and CDR2 FQNNGV. CDR3 length: 15 amino acids. The CDR3 DNA is TGTGCCAGCAGCTTAGGAGTCACTTCCAGCGGTCCGATTATCTTC. Its translation is CASSLGVTSSGPIIF.

Only one count was recorded for this clone. The V call is TRBV5-6, the J call TRBJ2-3, with D possibly matching TRBD2 (5 bases). Germline loops: CDR1 SGHDT, CDR2 YYEEEE. This CDR3 has 12 residues. V was shortened by 4 bases and J by 6 bases, with 9 bases between the two germline ends. The CDR3 bases are TGTGCCAGCAGCGCGAGGGTGGATACGCAGTATTTT. This gives the protein CASSARVDTQYF. The full variable domain, with the rest looked up from reference TRBV5-6 and TRBJ2-3, is DAGVTQSPTHLIKTRGQQVTLRCSPKSGHDTVSWYQQALGQGPQFIFQYYEEEERQRGNFPDRFSGHQFPNYSSELNVNALLLGDSALYLCASSARVDTQYFGPGTRLTVL.

This clone was recorded once. The CDR3 region has the DNA TGCGCCAGCAGCCAAGATCGCGGGGGGGGCTCCTACAATGAGCAGTTCTTC. Amino acid sequence: CASSQDRGGGSYNEQFF. The rearrangement uses TRBV4-3 and TRBJ2-1; TRBD2 agrees at 9 bases. Per the germline V gene, CDR1 is LGHNA and CDR2 is YSLEER. The CDR3 extends over 17 amino acids. V shed 0 bases and J 0 bases; nucleotides not matched to a gene: 3.

The rearrangement joins TRBV18 to TRBJ1-5; D uncertain. From germline, CDR1 is KGHSH and CDR2 LQKENI. The CDR3 is made up of 15 amino acids. V lost 0 bases and J lost 4, with 10 bases in between. CDR3 nucleotide sequence: TGTGCCAGCTCACCACCCGCGGCACCTAATCAGCCCCAGCATTTT. Protein product: CASSPPAAPNQPQHF.

The chain combines TRBV4-1 with TRBJ1-2; TRBD1 is a possible D gene (6 bases). The V end was cut by 4 bases, the J end by 3 bases, with 21 bases between. Looked up from germline, CDR1 is MGHRA and CDR2 is YSYEKL. CDR3 size: 17 residues. DNA of the CDR3: TGCGCCAGCAGCCCCAGGACAGCGTCTCTAGCTGACTATGGCTACACCTTC. Translating gives CASSPRTASLADYGYTF.